The rows below give T cell receptor beta chains drawn from one sample of a study of T cells in Graves' hyperthyroidism and ophthalmopathy. TCRdb ran MiXCR on the multiplex PCR reads and lists one entry per CDR3 protein. The data contain over 45,000 distinct CDR3 sequences, 49% of them seen just once; the ten biggest clones take up 30% to 40%. Sequencing input: peripheral blood or thyroid tissue (not recorded which). All receptors come from a woman in her forties or fifties with Graves' hyperthyroidism. CDR3s include the opening cysteine and the closing phenylalanine or tryptophan. D genes are given only for firm matches. Clone size is given for some rows only: seen once, a few or many times, or a class if the clone is expanded.

>TRBD1|TRBJ2-5|TRBV29-1|NA
TGCAGCGCGACAGGGGGTCCCTCTCCCCACTTC
CSATGGPSPHF
>NA|TRBJ1-1|TRBV4-3|many
TGCGCCAGCAGCCAATTAGGGACTGACACTGAAGCTTTCTTT
CASSQLGTDTEAFF
>NA|TRBJ2-5|TRBV7-2|few
TGTGCCAGCAGCAACCGACAGTCCCAAGAGACCCAGTACTTC
CASSNRQSQETQYF
>NA|TRBJ1-6|TRBV10-2|many
TGCGCCAGCAGTGAGAGGTCTAATTCACCCCTCCACTTT
CASSERSNSPLHF
>NA|TRBJ1-6|TRBV6-5|NA
TGTGCCAGCAGTTACGGGGGTGCCCTATGTTCACCCCTCCACTTT
CASSYGGALCSPLHF
>NA|TRBJ1-5|TRBV18|few
TGTGCCAGCTCCCGCGACGGTAACAATCAGCCCCAGCATTTT
CASSRDGNNQPQHF
>NA|TRBJ1-5|TRBV19|NA
TGTGCCAGTAGTATCCCCGGGGGCGGTAGAACCCAGCATTTT
CASSIPGGGRTQHF
>NA|TRBJ1-1|TRBV12-3/TRBV12-4|NA
TGTGCCAGCACCGGCCGCCGGAACACTGAAGCTTTCTTT
CASTGRRNTEAFF
>TRBD1|TRBJ2-7|TRBV29-1|many
TGCAGCGTTGGGACAGGGGCGTTATCAGAGCAGTACTTC
CSVGTGALSEQYF
>NA|TRBJ2-7|TRBV12-3/TRBV12-4|many
TGTGCCAGCAGTCTTGTAGAAGAGCAGTACTTC
CASSLVEEQYF
>NA|TRBJ2-7|TRBV7-6|NA
TGTGCCAGCAGCAGCGGGCTGTCCTTCGAGCAGTACTTC
CASSSGLSFEQYF
>TRBD1|TRBJ2-7|TRBV10-3|NA
TGTGCCATCAGTTTGACAGGGCATAGCGTGCAGTACTTC
CAISLTGHSVQYF
>NA|TRBJ2-7|TRBV12-3/TRBV12-4|NA
TGTGCCAGCAGTTTAATGAGGGGCGACGAGCAGTACTTC
CASSLMRGDEQYF
>NA|TRBJ2-7|TRBV19|many
TGTGCCAGTAGTATCGGGGACATCCGAGAGCAGTACTTC
CASSIGDIREQYF
>NA|TRBJ2-7|TRBV7-3|NA
TGTGCCAGCAGCTTATTTCGGCTCGCGGAGCAGTACTTC
CASSLFRLAEQYF
>TRBD1|TRBJ1-2|TRBV12-3/TRBV12-4|many
TGTGCCAGCAGTGAGGACAGGGGGCTCTATGGCTACACCTTC
CASSEDRGLYGYTF
>NA|TRBJ2-7|TRBV7-8|many
TGTGCCAGCAGCTTAAACAGGCGCGCCTACGAGCAGTACTTC
CASSLNRRAYEQYF
>TRBD2|TRBJ2-5|TRBV11-3|NA
TGTGCCAGCAGCCTAGCGAGGACTAGCGGGAGCCAAGAGACCCAGTACTTC
CASSLARTSGSQETQYF
>NA|TRBJ2-3|TRBV2|few
TGTGCCAGCAGACCAATCACAGATACGCAGTATTTT
CASRPITDTQYF
>TRBD2|TRBJ2-3|TRBV20-1|many
TGCAGTACCGGTGGCTCTAGCGGGGGCACAGATACGCAGTATTTT
CSTGGSSGGTDTQYF
>TRBD1|TRBJ1-6|TRBV20-1|NA
TGCGGTGCTTCCCGCGGGACAGGGGTTTCACCCCTCCACTTT
CGASRGTGVSPLHF
>TRBD1|TRBJ2-3|TRBV20-1|many
TGCAGTGCTAGAGCCCGGACAGGGGGCACAGATACGCAGTATTTT
CSARARTGGTDTQYF
>NA|TRBJ1-1|TRBV9|NA
TGTGCCAGCAGCGCACAGATGGACACTGAAGCTTTCTTT
CASSAQMDTEAFF
>TRBD1|TRBJ1-2|TRBV12-3/TRBV12-4|NA
TGTGCCAGCAACGACAGGGTCGGTGGCTACACCTTC
CASNDRVGGYTF
>NA|TRBJ2-7|TRBV6-5|many
TGTGCCAGCAGTTACGGGCCGGTGGGCTACGAGCAGTACTTC
CASSYGPVGYEQYF
>TRBD1|TRBJ1-5|TRBV6-2/TRBV6-3|many
TGTGCCAGCACCGGGACAGGGGGTAAACAGCCCCAGCATTTT
CASTGTGGKQPQHF
>NA|TRBJ1-1|TRBV12-3/TRBV12-4|many
TGTGCCAGCATCTTCGGGCAGGGGTACACTGAAGCTTTCTTT
CASIFGQGYTEAFF
>NA|TRBJ1-6|TRBV4-2|many
TGTGCCAGCAGCCGGACCGGGTCCCTGGCGTCACCCCTCCACTTT
CASSRTGSLASPLHF
>TRBD2|TRBJ2-5|TRBV20-1|NA
TGCAGTGCTGGGGGGGAACCAGCGGGAGGCTCGGAGGGTTTTGAGACCCAGTACTTC
CSAGGEPAGGSEGFETQYF
>TRBD1|TRBJ2-7|TRBV7-9|once
TGTGCCAGCAGCTCGGACAGGGAGTCCTACGAGCAGTACTTC
CASSSDRESYEQYF
>TRBD2|TRBJ2-5|TRBV3-1|many
TGTGCCAGCAGCCAACCGGGACTAGCGATGTACCAAGAGACCCAGTACTTC
CASSQPGLAMYQETQYF
>NA|TRBJ2-5|TRBV20-1|few
TGCAGTGCTAGTGTGGGAAATGAGTACCAAGAGACCCAGTACTTC
CSASVGNEYQETQYF
>NA|TRBJ2-7|TRBV19|NA
TGTGCCAGTAGTTCGTCCACAGCCTACGAGCAGTACTTC
CASSSSTAYEQYF
>TRBD1|TRBJ1-6|TRBV10-3|NA
TGTGCCATCAGCAGGGACAGGGGCAAGAGTTCACCCCTCCACTTT
CAISRDRGKSSPLHF
>TRBD2|TRBJ2-7|TRBV7-9|NA
TGTGCCGGCAGCTTTGCTAGCGGGACATCCTACGAGCAGTACTTC
CAGSFASGTSYEQYF
>TRBD2|TRBJ2-5|TRBV20-1|NA
TGCAGTGCTATTGCCGGGACTAGCGGGAGACTAAGACTGTACTTC
CSAIAGTSGRLRLYF
>NA|TRBJ2-7|TRBV27|NA
TGTGCCAGCAGGCGTTACACCGACTTAAACTACGAGCAGTACTTC
CASRRYTDLNYEQYF
>TRBD1|TRBJ1-1|TRBV12-3/TRBV12-4|NA
TGTGCCAGCAGTTCGGGACAGCTGAACACTGAAGCTTTCTTT
CASSSGQLNTEAFF
>NA|TRBJ1-2|TRBV7-8|NA
TGTGCCAGCAGCCAGGACAGTTATCTTGGCTACACCTTC
CASSQDSYLGYTF
>NA|TRBJ1-2|TRBV19|NA
TGTGCCAGTCGTCTGGCAGGATTTAACTATGGCTACACCTTC
CASRLAGFNYGYTF
>NA|TRBJ1-3|TRBV6-1|many
TGTGCCAGCAGTGAACGCCCCCAGCACAGCGTAGGAAACACCATATATTTT
CASSERPQHSVGNTIYF
>NA|TRBJ1-3|TRBV20-1|medium-sized
TGCAGTGCCGTAGGGGACACCATATATTTT
CSAVGDTIYF
>TRBD1|TRBJ2-3|TRBV4-1|NA
TGCGCCAGCAGCCGGGACAGGGGCGGCACGCAGTATTTT
CASSRDRGGTQYF
>TRBD1|TRBJ1-2|TRBV9|few
TGTGCCAGCAGCCCCCAGGGGGGGGATGGCTACACCTTC
CASSPQGGDGYTF
>NA|TRBJ2-7|TRBV15|many
TGTGCCACCAGCGGCGGGACCCCCTACGAGCAGTACTTC
CATSGGTPYEQYF
>NA|TRBJ2-5|TRBV15|medium-sized
TGTGCCACCGGAGGGTTGAGGGAGACCCAGTACTTC
CATGGLRETQYF
>TRBD1|TRBJ1-3|TRBV13|NA
TGTGCCAGCAGCCAGGACAGGGCTGGAAACACCATATATTTT
CASSQDRAGNTIYF